These T cell receptor beta chains were read from a single sample in a study of patients and donors after allogeneic stem cell transplantation. TCRdb reprocessed the RT-PCR reads with MiXCR, giving one entry per CDR3 protein. The table shows 70,000 to 100,000 distinct CDR3 sequences, with 4.5% to 5% occurring only once. The sequencing sample was made of blood, either unsorted or a sorted T cell fraction (not recorded which). The receptors were gathered from a human donor who was either an allogeneic HSCT recipient or a stem cell or donor lymphocyte infusion donor (not recorded which). It is not recorded whose cells these are; they may come from a transplant donor. The CDR3 runs from the conserved cysteine through the conserved F or W.

>TRBV3-1|TRBJ1-2
CASSQIGENNNGYTF
>TRBV6-1|TRBJ2-2
CASSPQTSGTGELFF
>TRBV4-1|TRBJ1-2
CASSQPTGGRRGYTF
>TRBV5-4|TRBJ2-1
CASSFRGRDNEQFF
>TRBV29-1|TRBJ2-4
CSVVRAGGGKNIQYF
>TRBV6-1|TRBJ2-2
CASARDRDTGELFF
>TRBV6-1|TRBJ1-1
CASSEGPWTEAFF
>TRBV19|TRBJ2-1
CASTRTGVNEQFF
>TRBV12-3/TRBV12-4|TRBJ1-1
CASTLSTGAEAFF
>TRBV29-1|TRBJ2-1
CSVGQGGNEQFF
>TRBV20-1|TRBJ2-1
CSVPAYRDRGSEQFF
>TRBV3-1|TRBJ1-5
CASTRNRGLDQPQHF
>TRBV12-3/TRBV12-4|TRBJ1-1
CASRPTGYGIAFF
>TRBV5-5|TRBJ1-2
CASSLEGLGNYGYTF
>TRBV10-3|TRBJ2-6
CAIRGPSGIVGANVLTF
>TRBV20-1|TRBJ1-2
CSATKRTGGDYGYTF
>TRBV27|TRBJ1-2
CASSYTGVGGGYTF